The rows below give T cell receptor beta chains drawn from one sample of a study of T cell responses to AZD1222 COVID-19 vaccine. Clones were sequenced by immunoSEQ multiplex PCR, and TCRdb holds only the in-frame ones, with some missing. Among roughly 120,000 clones listed, over 75% were seen once. Sequencing used peripheral blood, obtained on day 0 of AZD1222 vaccination. These receptors were collected from an adult in good health. CDR3s include the opening cysteine and the closing phenylalanine or tryptophan. D genes are given only for firm matches.

V: TRBV21-1
D: .
J: TRBJ2-3
DNA: TGTGCCAGCAGCAAAGGACCCAATCCCTCGGCGCAGTATTTT
CDR3: CASSKGPNPSAQYF

V: TRBV5-4
D: TRBD1
J: TRBJ2-7
DNA: TGTGCCAGCAGCCTACAGGGGGCAGGTTACGAGCAGTACTTC
CDR3: CASSLQGAGYEQYF

V: TRBV4-3
D: TRBD2
J: TRBJ2-3
DNA: TGCGCCAGCAGCCAAGATTACGGGACTAGCGGGATCACAGATACGCAGTATTTT
CDR3: CASSQDYGTSGITDTQYF

V: TRBV28
D: .
J: TRBJ1-5
DNA: TGTGCCAGCAGTTTATGGGCCCGACAGCCCCAGCATTTT
CDR3: CASSLWARQPQHF

V: TRBV18
D: .
J: TRBJ1-5
DNA: TGTGCCAGCTCACTATCTTTTGACGTACGCAATCAGCCCCAGCATTTT
CDR3: CASSLSFDVRNQPQHF

V: TRBV18
D: .
J: TRBJ2-1
DNA: TGTGCCAGCTCACGGTCAGAGGGTTGGGTTGAGTTCTTC
CDR3: CASSRSEGWVEFF

V: TRBV27
D: .
J: TRBJ2-6
DNA: TGTGCCAGCAGTTACTTATTGGGCAACGTCCTGACTTTC
CDR3: CASSYLLGNVLTF

V: TRBV14
D: .
J: TRBJ2-7
DNA: TGTGCCAGCAGTCAATCGGTAGGGATCGGCTACGAGCAGTACTTC
CDR3: CASSQSVGIGYEQYF

V: TRBV28
D: TRBD1
J: TRBJ1-5
DNA: TGTGCCAGCAGGGAGACAGGGAGCAATCAGCCCCAGCATTTT
CDR3: CASRETGSNQPQHF

V: TRBV28
D: .
J: TRBJ1-1
DNA: TGTGCCAGCACCCATCCCGGGGCGTTCACTGAAGCTTTCTTT
CDR3: CASTHPGAFTEAFF

V: TRBV3-1/TRBV3-2
D: .
J: TRBJ1-2
DNA: TGTGCCAGCACCAGGGGAAGGTCTAACTATGGCTACACCTTC
CDR3: CASTRGRSNYGYTF

V: TRBV7-2
D: TRBD1
J: TRBJ1-5
DNA: TGTGCCAGCAGCGCGGGAGGACAGGCGGTCCAGCCCCAGCATTTT
CDR3: CASSAGGQAVQPQHF

V: TRBV5-6
D: .
J: TRBJ1-2
DNA: TGTGCCAGCACCCGGGGGGGCCACTATGGCTACACCTTC
CDR3: CASTRGGHYGYTF

V: TRBV11-3
D: TRBD1
J: TRBJ2-1
DNA: TGTGCCAGCAGCCGGACAGGATTAATCTACAATGAGCAGTTCTTC
CDR3: CASSRTGLIYNEQFF

V: TRBV21-1
D: .
J: TRBJ2-5
DNA: TGTGCCAGCGGGGAGACCCAGTACTTC
CDR3: CASGETQYF

V: TRBV5-1
D: TRBD1
J: TRBJ1-4
DNA: TGCGCCAGCAGCCCTGGGACAGGGGGCACGAAACTGTTTTTT
CDR3: CASSPGTGGTKLFF

V: TRBV4-3
D: TRBD2
J: TRBJ2-3
DNA: TGCGCCAGCAGCCAAATACTTCCTAGCGGGCTTTTCGCTAGCACAGATACGCAGTATTTT
CDR3: CASSQILPSGLFASTDTQYF

V: TRBV18
D: .
J: TRBJ1-4
DNA: TGTGCCAGCTCATCCAAAAGGGGCGGACTTGATGAAAAACTGTTTTTT
CDR3: CASSSKRGGLDEKLFF

V: TRBV3-1/TRBV3-2
D: TRBD1
J: TRBJ1-4
DNA: TGTGCCAGCAGCCAAGAAACTCTAGGACAGGGGGCCGAAAAACTGTTTTTT
CDR3: CASSQETLGQGAEKLFF

V: TRBV28
D: .
J: TRBJ1-2
DNA: TGTGCCAGCAGTTCATTTAACAGACTCGGGGGGGGCTACACCTTC
CDR3: CASSSFNRLGGGYTF